This T cell receptor beta chain was documented in a study of cytomegalovirus exposure and HLA in healthy donors (dated by TCRdb to about 2017). Describing the broader study: An earlier analysis of some 600 of the donors reported around 280 Gb of sequence data and roughly 120 million unique TCR beta sequences obtained from about 179 million T cells. An early release covering about 600 HLA-typed donors comprised about 290 gigabases of sequencing data and tens of millions of unique TCR sequences. The genetic ancestry cluster associated with self-reported Caucasian donors included around four fifths of the roughly 400 genotyped donors. The study was designed to test whether signatures of past pathogen exposure could be identified by cataloging public T cell receptors. The T cell repertoires of 550 to 850 subjects were profiled by immunosequencing and related to cytomegalovirus serostatus. A separate validation cohort of about 110 different subjects was used in addition to the 666-subject first cohort. High-throughput TCR immunosequencing, statistical association of individual TCRs with disease status, and machine learning were combined to predict cytomegalovirus infection status. A later analysis re-examined previously published TCR beta repertoires from over 500 donors and added high-resolution HLA genotyping to investigate patterns of TCR occurrence. Rather than drawing on any new phenotypic data, the later analysis identified candidate immune exposures from TCR beta sequences and the way those sequences occurred across donors. To decide whether each TCR beta V gene segment behaved as functional or pseudogenic, an earlier analysis of some 570 of the donors relied on high-throughput TCR beta sequencing. Alongside the repertoire data, information on donor age, sex, ethnicity and CMV serostatus was compiled. In a later genetic analysis, genome-wide SNP genotypes for about 60% of the 666 donors were used, and that subset was treated as a discovery cohort. Every discovery cohort repertoire had been produced on one sequencing platform. HLA typing covered class I and class II loci at four-digit resolution. The number of typed donors differed by locus: roughly 629-630 for A, B, C, DRB1 and DQB1; approximately 530 for DQA1; 606 for DPA1; and 450 to 480 for DPB1. Five DR-DQ haplotypes were treated as single units for association and clustering because of strong linkage in the cohort. Among around 400 genotyped donors of the cohort, an average of about 240,000 unique TCR beta nucleotide sequences were sequenced per donor, about a sixth of them non-productive. The full study reports these points: Because HLA typing was missing for some donors at each locus, association tests included only the typed subset. A further reported finding was that TCR beta sequences accurately predicted the HLA-A and HLA-B alleles for most subjects in the first cohort. Some IMGT-functional V segments, including TRBV6-2 and TRBV6-3, could not be told apart with the 87-base-pair reads, so those segments were excluded. About 17 rarely observed V segments, including chromosome 9 orphons, were excluded from the earlier analysis of some 590 of the donors because counts were too low. A later analysis associated approximately 17,000 TCR beta sequences with specific HLA alleles at a false discovery rate of 0.05. Strong co-occurrence of HLA alleles, especially DR and DQ, made assigning TCR associations to individual alleles difficult. In a later analysis, the rate of TCR association differed among HLA loci, with DRB1 alleles having the most associated TCRs and HLA-C alleles having the fewest. The presence/absence analyses assumed that sequencing depth was roughly uniform across donors, and that assumption may not be true. The study listed approximately 150 TCR beta chains as associated with cytomegalovirus. Across donors, most TCR sequences were observed very rarely, whereas some public TCRs were present in many individuals. A later genetic analysis reported fewer N-insertions in productive TCRs among donors in an Asian-associated ancestry cluster than the roughly 700-donor mean. Compared with equally common non-associated chains, HLA-associated TCR beta chains in a later analysis were more clonally expanded and had lower generation probabilities. The only immune exposure information available for the cohort was CMV serostatus. This cohort had only TCR beta chains sequenced, and the lack of alpha or paired-chain data limited which features could be detected. In vitro tests confirmed that a few of the cytomegalovirus-associated TCR beta chains recognize cytomegalovirus antigens. Linkage disequilibrium might explain the correlated functional status among segregating V segments, but an unknown experimental factor could not be excluded. In an earlier analysis of more than 450 of the donors, most TCR beta V segments were observed in productive rearrangements about 90% or about 30% of the time, broadly matching IMGT annotations. The classifier was reported to diagnose cytomegalovirus status with high specificity and sensitivity in both the original and validation cohorts. It was suggested by the authors that the approach could potentially be generalized to other disease states and immunological phenotypes. A later genetic analysis associated a missense DCLRE1C variant with V-gene and J-gene trimming of TCR beta chains, and an independent cohort replicated the association. A cluster of highly shared sequence variants was judged likely to be a technical artifact of the sequencing pipeline. According to a later analysis, most CMV-associated TCR beta chains appeared to be HLA-restricted, and the HLA associations seemed to be driven largely by CMV exposure. In a later analysis, several top co-occurrence clusters were reported to appear linked to parvovirus B19, influenza, CMV and Epstein-Barr virus.

Receptors were amplified or captured by the immunoSEQ multiplex PCR assay. A mixture of 60 forward primers for TCR Vbeta segments and 13 reverse primers for TCR Jbeta segments was used in the multiplex PCR. The CDR3 region of rearranged TCR beta genes was amplified from genomic DNA with a multiplex PCR assay. Amplified TCR beta libraries were sequenced as 87-base-pair reads on the Illumina HiSeq System. For the original study's pipeline: A later analysis counted tens of millions of unique TCR beta chains across the 666 repertoires, and roughly 11 million of these chains were shared by at least two donors. Raw reads were error-corrected and collapsed into unique sequences by a nearest-neighbor algorithm in which closely related sequences were merged to remove PCR and sequencing errors. Alignment of CDR3 sequences to IMGT reference sequences was used to assign V, D and J gene segments. For a sequence to be retained, a match of at least six nucleotides was required to both a V gene segment and a J gene segment. Rearrangements were called productive when the CDR3 lacked stop codons and stayed in frame with V and J; all others were non-productive. Following IMGT convention, CDR3 was defined as the stretch from the second conserved V-encoded cysteine to the conserved J-encoded phenylalanine. The earlier analysis of 587 of the donors excluded any sequence lacking an unambiguous match to a single V gene segment. In an earlier analysis of approximately 590 of the donors, V segments were called functional above 56.7% productive rearrangements and were called segregating when the between-donor standard deviation exceeded 5%. A statistical classification framework was built for diagnosing cytomegalovirus status from the catalog of TCR beta chain sequences. A later analysis assigned V and J genes by comparing TCR nucleotide sequences with IMGT/GENE-DB human TR gene sequences. The TCRdist pipeline was used in a later analysis to assign CDR3 sequences and most-parsimonious VDJ recombination scenarios. In a later analysis, each TCR beta chain was defined by its CDR3 amino acid sequence together with its V-gene family, and reads lacking a unique V-gene family were excluded. A later analysis removed over 500 highly shared, low-generation-probability nucleotide sequences to deal with suspected cross-contamination and a sequencing artifact. In a later analysis, a clonal expansion index for each public chain was calculated from normalized within-repertoire ranks of inferred template counts. Generation probabilities in a later analysis came from a VDJ recombination model fitted to out-of-frame rearrangements, and those results were checked against IGoR. A later analysis scored TCR-TCR, TCR-HLA and TCR-CMV co-occurrence with hypergeometric tests, applying a repertoire-size bias correction to TCR pairs. A later analysis estimated false discovery rates by permuting HLA or CMV assignments 20 times. A later analysis grouped co-occurring TCRs with DBSCAN, adding TCRdist sequence similarity when clustering within HLA-allele-positive subsets. For co-occurrence clustering, repertoires with fewer than 30,000 or more than 120,000 public chains were excluded, along with five repertoires with anomalous nucleotide sharing. TCRdb re-hosts the immuneACCESS table, in-frame sequences only. Its copies lack some clones; in the studies checked, an unresolved V gene accounts for under half of them, and the cause for the rest is not known. V and J calls and clone size are copied from that table; D and trimming were computed from the DNA. The sample has 200,000 or so clones on record, 82% of them singletons. The ten largest make up roughly 0.098% of the sample.

Remarks on this clone: It lacks a known antigen. Nothing much larger sits one base from this clone, and base qualities are not available.

The cohort comprised under 700 healthy bone marrow donors. All cohort members were sampled while nominally healthy, although unrecorded immune exposures were likely present. The donor tested CMV seronegative, placing the donor among the 350 or so seronegative members of the cohort. A peripheral blood sample was provided by each donor, and peripheral blood mononuclear cells were used for TCR beta sequencing. Genomic DNA was extracted from the blood cell samples with the Qiagen DNeasy Blood Extraction Kit. Cut back by 3 bases and 8 bases, the V and J ends lie 18 bases apart. The CDR3, from cysteine to phenylalanine, totals 15 residues. The entry retains the CDR3 DNA only, 45 bases that are in frame from base 1. CDR1 and CDR2 are read off the germline V gene as SGHTS and YDEGEE.

The V gene is TRBV5-8 and the J gene is TRBJ2-1, and possibly TRBD1, on 6 matching bases. Sequencing used PBMCs. The clonotype comes from a boy aged 2 to 10 in good health and CMV-seronegative. CDR3 sequence: CASSWGPGGRDEQFF. The DNA sequence is TGTGCCAGCAGCTGGGGGCCGGGCGGTCGGGATGAGCAGTTCTTC.